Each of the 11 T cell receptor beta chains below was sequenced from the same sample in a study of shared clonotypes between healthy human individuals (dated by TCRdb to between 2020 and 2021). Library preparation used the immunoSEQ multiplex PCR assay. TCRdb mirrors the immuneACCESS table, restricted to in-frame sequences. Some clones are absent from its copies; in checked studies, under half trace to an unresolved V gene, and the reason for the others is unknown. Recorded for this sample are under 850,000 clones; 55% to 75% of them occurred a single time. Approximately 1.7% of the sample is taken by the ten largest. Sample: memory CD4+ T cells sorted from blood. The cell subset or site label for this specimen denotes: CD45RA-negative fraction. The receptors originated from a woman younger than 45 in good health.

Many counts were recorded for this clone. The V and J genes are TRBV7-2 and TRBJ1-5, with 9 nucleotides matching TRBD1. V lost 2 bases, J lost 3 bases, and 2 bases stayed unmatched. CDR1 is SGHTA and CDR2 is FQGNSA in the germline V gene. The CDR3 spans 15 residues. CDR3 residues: CASSLTGGANQPQHF. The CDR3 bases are TGTGCCAGCAGCTTAACAGGGGGCGCCAATCAGCCCCAGCATTTT. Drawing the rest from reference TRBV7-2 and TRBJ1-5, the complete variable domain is GAGVSQSPSNKVTEKGKDVELRCDPISGHTALYWYRQSLGQGLEFLIYFQGNSAPDKSGLPSDRFSAERTGGSVSTLTIQRTQQEDSAVYLCASSLTGGANQPQHFGDGTRLSIL.

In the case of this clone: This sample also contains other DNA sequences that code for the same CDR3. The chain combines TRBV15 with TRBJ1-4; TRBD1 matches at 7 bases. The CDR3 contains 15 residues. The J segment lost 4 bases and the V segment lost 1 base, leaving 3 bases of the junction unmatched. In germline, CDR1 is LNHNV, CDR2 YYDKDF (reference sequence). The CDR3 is CATSRGGQDNEKLFF. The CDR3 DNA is TGTGCCACCAGCAGAGGTGGACAGGATAATGAAAAACTGTTTTTT. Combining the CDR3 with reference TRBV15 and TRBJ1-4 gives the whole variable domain DAMVIQNPRYQVTQFGKPVTLSCSQTLNHNVMYWYQQKSSQAPKLLFHYYDKDFNNEADTPDNFQSRRPNTSFCFLDIRSPGLGDTAMYLCATSRGGQDNEKLFFGSGTQLSVL.

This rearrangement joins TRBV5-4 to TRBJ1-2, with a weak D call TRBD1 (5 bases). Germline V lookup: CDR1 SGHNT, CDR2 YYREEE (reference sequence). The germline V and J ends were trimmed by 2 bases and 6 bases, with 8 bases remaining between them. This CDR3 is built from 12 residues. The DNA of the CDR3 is TGTGCCAGCAGCTTTGACAGCAATGGCTACACCTTC. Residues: CASSFDSNGYTF.

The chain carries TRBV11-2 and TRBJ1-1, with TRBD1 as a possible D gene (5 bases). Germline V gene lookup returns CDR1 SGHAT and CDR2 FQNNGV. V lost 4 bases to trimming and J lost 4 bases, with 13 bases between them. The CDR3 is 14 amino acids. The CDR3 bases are TGTGCCAGCAGCTCTCAGGGACTTGCCACTGAAGCTTTCTTT. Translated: CASSSQGLATEAFF. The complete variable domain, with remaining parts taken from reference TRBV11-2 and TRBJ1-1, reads EAGVAQSPRYKIIEKRQSVAFWCNPISGHATLYWYQQILGQGPKLLIQFQNNGVVDDSQLPKDRFSAERLKGVDSTLKIQPAKLEDSAVYLCASSSQGLATEAFFGQGTRLTVV.

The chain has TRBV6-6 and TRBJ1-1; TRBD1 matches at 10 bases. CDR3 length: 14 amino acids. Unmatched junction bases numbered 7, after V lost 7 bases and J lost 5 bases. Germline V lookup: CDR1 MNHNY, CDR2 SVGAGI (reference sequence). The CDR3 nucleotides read TGTGCCAGCATCCCCCAGGACAGGGGGACTGAAGCTTTCTTT. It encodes CASIPQDRGTEAFF.

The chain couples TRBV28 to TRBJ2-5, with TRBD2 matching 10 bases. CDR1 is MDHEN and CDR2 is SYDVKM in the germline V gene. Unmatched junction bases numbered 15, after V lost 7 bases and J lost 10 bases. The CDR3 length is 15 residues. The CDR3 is CASTFGSSGSVSQYF. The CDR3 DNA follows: TGTGCCAGCACCTTTGGATCTAGCGGGAGTGTGAGCCAGTACTTC.

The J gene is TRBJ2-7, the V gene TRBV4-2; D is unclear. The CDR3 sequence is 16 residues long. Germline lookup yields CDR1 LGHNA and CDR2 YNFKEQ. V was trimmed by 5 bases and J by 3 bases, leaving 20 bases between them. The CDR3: CASSLGVSLSFYEQYF. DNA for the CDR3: TGTGCCAGCAGCTTGGGTGTTTCTCTAAGCTTCTACGAGCAGTACTTC.

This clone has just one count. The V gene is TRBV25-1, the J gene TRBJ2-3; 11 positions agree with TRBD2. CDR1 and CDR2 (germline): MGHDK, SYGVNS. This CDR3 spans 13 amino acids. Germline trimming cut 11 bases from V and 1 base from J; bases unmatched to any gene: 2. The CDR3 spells CALGLAGTDTQYF. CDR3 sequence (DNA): TGTGCCTTGGGACTAGCGGGCACAGATACGCAGTATTTT.

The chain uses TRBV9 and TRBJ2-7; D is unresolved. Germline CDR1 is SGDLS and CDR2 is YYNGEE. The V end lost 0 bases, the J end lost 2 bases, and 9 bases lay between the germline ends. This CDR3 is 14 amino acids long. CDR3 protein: CASSVGDGAYEQYF. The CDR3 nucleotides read TGTGCCAGCAGCGTAGGAGACGGAGCCTACGAGCAGTACTTC.

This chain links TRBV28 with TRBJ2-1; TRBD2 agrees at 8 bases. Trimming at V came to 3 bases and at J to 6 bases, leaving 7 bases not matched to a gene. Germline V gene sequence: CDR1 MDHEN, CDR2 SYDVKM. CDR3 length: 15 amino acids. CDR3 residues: CASSFSLAGTNEQFF. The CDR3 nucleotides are TGTGCCAGCAGTTTCTCCCTAGCGGGCACCAATGAGCAGTTCTTC. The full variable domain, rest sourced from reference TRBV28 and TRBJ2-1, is DVKVTQSSRYLVKRTGEKVFLECVQDMDHENMFWYRQDPGLGLRLIYFSYDVKMKEKGDIPEGYSVSREKKERFSLILESASTNQTSMYLCASSFSLAGTNEQFFGPGTRLTVL.

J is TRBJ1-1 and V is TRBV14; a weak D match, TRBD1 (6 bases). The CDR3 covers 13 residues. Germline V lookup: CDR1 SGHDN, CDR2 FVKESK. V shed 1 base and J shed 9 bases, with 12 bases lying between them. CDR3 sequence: CASSQGGRLKAFF. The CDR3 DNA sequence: TGTGCCAGCAGCCAAGGGGGGCGTCTGAAAGCTTTCTTT.